The text below deals with one T cell receptor (beta chain). Its cognate antigen is unknown. Building of the TCR beta libraries involved iRepertoire HTBI primers and Arm-PCR of CDR3 regions. TCRdb recomputed calls from the multiplex PCR reads with MiXCR, one row per CDR3 protein. This table holds about 290,000 distinct CDR3 sequences, roughly 21% found once. Time point meaning: persistent/refractory GD, antithyroid drugs over 5 years with positive TRAb. Making the TCR library involved RNA that had been extracted from PBMCs. This sample was taken from a study of regulatory T cells in long-lasting Graves disease. About the research overall: In persistent Graves' disease, antithyroid drugs had been taken for over 5 years and TSH receptor antibodies stayed positive.

CDR1 is GTSNPN and CDR2 is SVGIG in the germline V gene (reference sequence). The V gene lost 6 bases and the J gene lost 2 bases, with 13 bases spanning the gap. The CDR3 loop spans 13 amino acids. Study results and caveats: Persistent disease was characterized by preferential usage of TRBV28, TRBJ1-2 and TRBJ2-5. Lower TCR diversity characterized persistent Graves' patients relative to newly diagnosed patients. Whereas more than 950 public clonotypes were shared by new patients, persistent patients shared more, at roughly 3,000.

This sequence originates from a female donor with Graves disease. The sample here was peripheral blood mononuclear cells (PBMCs), taken when the disease was refractory, from a patient treated with antithyroid drugs. The chain couples TRBV30 to TRBJ1-1; D perhaps matches TRBD1 (6 bases). For the CDR3, the DNA is TGTGCCTGCCAGGACAGAACAAACACTGAAGCTTTCTTT. Amino acid sequence: CACQDRTNTEAFF.